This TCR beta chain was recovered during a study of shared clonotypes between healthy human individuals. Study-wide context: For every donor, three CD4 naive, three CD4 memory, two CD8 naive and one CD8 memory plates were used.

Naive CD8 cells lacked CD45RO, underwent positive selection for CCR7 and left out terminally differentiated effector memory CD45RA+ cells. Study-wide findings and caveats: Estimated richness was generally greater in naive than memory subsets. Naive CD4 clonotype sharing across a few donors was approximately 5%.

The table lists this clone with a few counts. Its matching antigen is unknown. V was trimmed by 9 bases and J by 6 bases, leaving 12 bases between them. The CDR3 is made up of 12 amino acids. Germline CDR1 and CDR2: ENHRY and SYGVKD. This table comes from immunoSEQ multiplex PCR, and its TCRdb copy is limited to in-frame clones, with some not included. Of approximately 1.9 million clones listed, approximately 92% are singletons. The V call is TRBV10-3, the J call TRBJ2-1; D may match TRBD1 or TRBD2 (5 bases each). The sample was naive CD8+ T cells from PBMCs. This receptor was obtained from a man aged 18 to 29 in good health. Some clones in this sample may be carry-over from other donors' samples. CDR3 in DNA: TGTGCCATGGGGGAGCCCGGCAATGAGCAGTTCTTC. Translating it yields CAMGEPGNEQFF.